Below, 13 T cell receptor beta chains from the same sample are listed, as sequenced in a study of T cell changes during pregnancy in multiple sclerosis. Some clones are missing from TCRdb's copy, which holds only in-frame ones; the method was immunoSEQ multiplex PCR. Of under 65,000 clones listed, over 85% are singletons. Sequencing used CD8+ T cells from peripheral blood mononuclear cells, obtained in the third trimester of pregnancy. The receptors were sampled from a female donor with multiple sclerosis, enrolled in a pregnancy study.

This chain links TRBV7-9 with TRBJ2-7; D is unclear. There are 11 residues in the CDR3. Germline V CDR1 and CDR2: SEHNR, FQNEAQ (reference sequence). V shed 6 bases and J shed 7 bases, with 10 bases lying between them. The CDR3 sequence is CASSSAEEQYF. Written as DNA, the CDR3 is TGTGCCAGCAGTTCGGCGGAGGAGCAGTACTTC.

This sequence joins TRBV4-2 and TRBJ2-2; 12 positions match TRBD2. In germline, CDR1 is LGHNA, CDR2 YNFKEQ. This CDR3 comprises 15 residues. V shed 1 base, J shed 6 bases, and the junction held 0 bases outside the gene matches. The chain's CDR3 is CASSQGLAGAGELFF. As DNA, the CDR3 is TGTGCCAGCAGCCAAGGACTAGCGGGAGCCGGGGAGCTGTTTTTT.

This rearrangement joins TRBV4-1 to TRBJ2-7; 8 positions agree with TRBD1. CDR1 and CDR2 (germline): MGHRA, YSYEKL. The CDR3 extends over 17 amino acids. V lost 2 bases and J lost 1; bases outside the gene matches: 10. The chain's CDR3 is CASSQPRQGPSSYEQYF. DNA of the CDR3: TGCGCCAGCAGCCAACCTAGACAGGGGCCTTCTTCCTACGAGCAGTACTTC.

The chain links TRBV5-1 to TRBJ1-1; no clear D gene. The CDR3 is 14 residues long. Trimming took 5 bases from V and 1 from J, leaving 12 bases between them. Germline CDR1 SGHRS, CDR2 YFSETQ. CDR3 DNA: TGCGCCAGCAGTGTTCTTGGGCCGAACACTGAAGCTTTCTTT. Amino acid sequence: CASSVLGPNTEAFF. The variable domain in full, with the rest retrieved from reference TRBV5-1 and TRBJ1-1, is KAGVTQTPRYLIKTRGQQVTLSCSPISGHRSVSWYQQTPGQGLQFLFEYFSETQRNKGNFPGRFSGRQFSNSRSEMNVSTLELGDSALYLCASSVLGPNTEAFFGQGTRLTVV.

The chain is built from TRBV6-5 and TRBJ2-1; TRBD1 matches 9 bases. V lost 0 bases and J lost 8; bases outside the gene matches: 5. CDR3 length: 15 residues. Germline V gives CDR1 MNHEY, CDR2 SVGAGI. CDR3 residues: CASSYSGTGIYEQFF. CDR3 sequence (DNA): TGTGCCAGCAGTTACTCAGGGACAGGGATCTATGAGCAGTTCTTC.

The CDR3 loop reads CASSFIGPNYGYTF. The CDR3, as DNA: TGTGCCAGCAGTTTTATCGGTCCTAACTATGGCTACACCTTC. The chain uses TRBV27 and TRBJ1-2; D call uncertain. The CDR3 extends over 14 amino acids. CDR1 and CDR2 from the germline V gene are MNHEY and SMNVEV (reference sequence). Trimming took 3 bases from V and 0 from J, leaving 8 bases between them.

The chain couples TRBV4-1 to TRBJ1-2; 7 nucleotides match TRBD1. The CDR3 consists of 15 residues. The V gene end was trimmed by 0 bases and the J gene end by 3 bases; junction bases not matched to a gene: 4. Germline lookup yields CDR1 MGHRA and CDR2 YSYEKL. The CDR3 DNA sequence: TGCGCCAGCAGCCAAGAGGGCAGGGGGGACTATGGCTACACCTTC. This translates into CASSQEGRGDYGYTF.

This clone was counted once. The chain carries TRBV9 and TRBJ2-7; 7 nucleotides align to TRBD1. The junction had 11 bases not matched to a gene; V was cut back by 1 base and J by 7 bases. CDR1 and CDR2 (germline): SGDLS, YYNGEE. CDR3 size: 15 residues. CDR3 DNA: TGTGCCAGCAGCGTACAAGGGGGCGGATTTTGGGAGCAGTACTTC. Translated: CASSVQGGGFWEQYF.

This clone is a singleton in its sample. The CDR3 region has the DNA TGTGCCAGCAGTTCGGACAGGGGACTTGTTGGCCCGGAAGCTTTCTTT. Translation gives CASSSDRGLVGPEAFF. J is TRBJ1-1 and V is TRBV28; TRBD1 matches 9 bases. Looked up from germline, CDR1 is MDHEN and CDR2 is SYDVKM. This CDR3 has 16 residues. V gave up 4 bases and J gave up 8 bases; unmatched junction bases: 14. Full variable domain (remainder filled in from reference TRBV28 and TRBJ1-1): DVKVTQSSRYLVKRTGEKVFLECVQDMDHENMFWYRQDPGLGLRLIYFSYDVKMKEKGDIPEGYSVSREKKERFSLILESASTNQTSMYLCASSSDRGLVGPEAFFGQGTRLTVV.

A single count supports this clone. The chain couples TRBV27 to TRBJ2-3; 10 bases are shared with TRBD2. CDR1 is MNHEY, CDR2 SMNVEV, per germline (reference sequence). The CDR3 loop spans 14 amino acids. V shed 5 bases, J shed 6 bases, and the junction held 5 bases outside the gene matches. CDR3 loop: CASSLYSGRDTQYF. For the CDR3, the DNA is TGTGCCAGCAGTCTCTATAGCGGGAGGGATACGCAGTATTTT.

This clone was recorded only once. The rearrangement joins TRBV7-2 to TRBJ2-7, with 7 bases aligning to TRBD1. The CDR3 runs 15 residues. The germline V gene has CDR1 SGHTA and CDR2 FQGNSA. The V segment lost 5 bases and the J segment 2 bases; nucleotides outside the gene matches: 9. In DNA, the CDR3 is TGTGCCAGCAGCAGAGCGACAGGGTCGACCTACGAGCAGTACTTC. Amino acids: CASSRATGSTYEQYF.

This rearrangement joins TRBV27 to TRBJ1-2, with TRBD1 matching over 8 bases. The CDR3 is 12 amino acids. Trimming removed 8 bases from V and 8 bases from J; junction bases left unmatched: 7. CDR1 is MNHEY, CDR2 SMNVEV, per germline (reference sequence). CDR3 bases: TGTGCCAGCCGACAGGGGATTAAAGGCTACACCTTC. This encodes CASRQGIKGYTF.

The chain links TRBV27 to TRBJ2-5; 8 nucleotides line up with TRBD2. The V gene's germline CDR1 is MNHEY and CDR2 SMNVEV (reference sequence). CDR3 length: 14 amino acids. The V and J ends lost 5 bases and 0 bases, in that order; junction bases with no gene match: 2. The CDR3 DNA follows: TGTGCCAGCAGTCCACTAGCGGACCAAGAGACCCAGTACTTC. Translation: CASSPLADQETQYF.